This TCR beta chain was sequenced during a study of blood T cell repertoires in COVID-19. Study at large: From the United States, Italy and Spain came samples of acute and convalescent COVID-19.

Original processing notes: Reference gene primer amplification in the assay estimated nucleated cell counts. Profiling relied on immunoSEQ multiplex PCR, and the TCRdb table lists in-frame clones only, not all of them. V and J calls and clone size are as listed in that table; D and trimming were resolved from the DNA. The table includes about 170,000 clones, around four fifths detected once. V was pared by 4 bases and J by 1 base, with 0 bases of the junction left unmatched. The CDR3 contains 14 residues. Germline V gives CDR1 SGHTA, CDR2 FQGTGA. This chain uses TRBV7-3 with TRBJ2-3; TRBD1 matches at 9 bases. The clonotype comes from a woman of 80 years or more with COVID-19, enrolled during active disease. Material: peripheral blood. For the CDR3, the DNA is TGTGCCAGCAGCTGGGACAGGGGCACAGATACGCAGTATTTT. This sequence encodes CASSWDRGTDTQYF.